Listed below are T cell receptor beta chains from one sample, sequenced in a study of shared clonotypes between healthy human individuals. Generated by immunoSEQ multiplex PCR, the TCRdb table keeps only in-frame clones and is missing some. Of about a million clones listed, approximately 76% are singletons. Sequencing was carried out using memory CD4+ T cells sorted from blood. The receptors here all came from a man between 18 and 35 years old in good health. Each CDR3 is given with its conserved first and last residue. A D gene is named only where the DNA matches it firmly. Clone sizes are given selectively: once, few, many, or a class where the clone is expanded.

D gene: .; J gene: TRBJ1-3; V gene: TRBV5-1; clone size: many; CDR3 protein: CASSAAPGRDGNTIYF; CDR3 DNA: TGCGCCAGCAGCGCAGCTCCGGGGCGTGATGGAAACACCATATATTTT
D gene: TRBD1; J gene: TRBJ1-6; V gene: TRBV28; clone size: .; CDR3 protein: CASSTRQGNNSPLHF; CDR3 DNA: TGTGCCAGCAGTACGAGACAGGGGAATAATTCACCCCTCCACTTT
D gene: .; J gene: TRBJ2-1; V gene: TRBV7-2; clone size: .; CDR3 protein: CASSLSSEGGTRYNEQFF; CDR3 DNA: TGTGCCAGCAGCTTAAGTTCGGAGGGCGGGACCCGCTACAATGAGCAGTTCTTC
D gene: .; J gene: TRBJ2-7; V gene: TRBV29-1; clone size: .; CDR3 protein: CSVEGDRSYEQYF; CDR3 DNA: TGCAGCGTTGAGGGGGACCGCTCCTACGAGCAGTACTTC
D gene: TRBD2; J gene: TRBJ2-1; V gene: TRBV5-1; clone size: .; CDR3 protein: CASSPTSGGIYEQFF; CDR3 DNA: TGCGCCAGCAGCCCCACTAGCGGGGGTATCTATGAGCAGTTCTTC
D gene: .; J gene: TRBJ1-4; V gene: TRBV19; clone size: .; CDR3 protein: CASSIVSGPNEKLFF; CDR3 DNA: TGTGCCAGTAGTATAGTCTCTGGGCCAAATGAAAAACTGTTTTTT
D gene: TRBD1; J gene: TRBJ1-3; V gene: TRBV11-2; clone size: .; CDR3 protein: CASEGNRGLGNTIYF; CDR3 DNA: TGTGCCAGCGAGGGGAACAGGGGGCTAGGAAACACCATATATTTT
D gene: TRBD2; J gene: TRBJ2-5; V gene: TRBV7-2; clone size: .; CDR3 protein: CASSLNGGEQETQYF; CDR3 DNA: TGTGCCAGCAGCTTAAATGGGGGGGAACAAGAGACCCAGTACTTC
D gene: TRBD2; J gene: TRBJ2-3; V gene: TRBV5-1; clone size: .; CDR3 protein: CASRHPRGGDPRDTQYF; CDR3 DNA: TGCGCCAGCAGACATCCCCGGGGGGGGGACCCGCGAGATACGCAGTATTTT
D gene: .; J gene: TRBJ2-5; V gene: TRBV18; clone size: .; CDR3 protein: CASSQAGGETQYF; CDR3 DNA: TGTGCCAGCTCACAAGCAGGCGGGGAGACCCAGTACTTC
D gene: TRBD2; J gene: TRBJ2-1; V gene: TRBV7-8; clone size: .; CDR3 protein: CASSPLAYEQFF; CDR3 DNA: TGTGCCAGCAGCCCACTAGCGTATGAGCAGTTCTTC
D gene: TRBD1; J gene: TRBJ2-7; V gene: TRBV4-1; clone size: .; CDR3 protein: CASSIPGGSFHEQYF; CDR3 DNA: TGCGCCAGCAGCATTCCAGGGGGTTCTTTTCACGAGCAGTACTTC
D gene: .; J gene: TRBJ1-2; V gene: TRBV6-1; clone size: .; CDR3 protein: CASSEQGDYGYTF; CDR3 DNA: TGTGCCAGCAGTGAACAAGGTGACTATGGCTACACCTTC
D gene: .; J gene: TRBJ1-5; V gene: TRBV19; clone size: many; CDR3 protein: CASSIGYQPQHF; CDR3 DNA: TGTGCCAGTAGTATAGGGTATCAGCCCCAGCATTTT
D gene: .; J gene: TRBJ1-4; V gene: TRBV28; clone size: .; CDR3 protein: CASRYPADNEKLFF; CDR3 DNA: TGTGCCAGCAGATATCCAGCTGATAATGAAAAACTGTTTTTT
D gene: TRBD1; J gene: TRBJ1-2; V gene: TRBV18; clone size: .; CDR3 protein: CASSKDQGADGYTF; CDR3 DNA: TGTGCCAGCTCAAAAGACCAGGGGGCCGATGGCTACACCTTC
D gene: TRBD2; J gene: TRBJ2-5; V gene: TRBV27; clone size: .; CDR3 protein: CASSLAGGHQETQYF; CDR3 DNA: TGTGCCAGCAGCCTAGCGGGGGGGCACCAAGAGACCCAGTACTTC
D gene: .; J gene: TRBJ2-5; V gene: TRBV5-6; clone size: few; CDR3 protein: CASSLAGTVETQYF; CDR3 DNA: TGTGCCAGCAGCCTGGCAGGAACGGTGGAGACCCAGTACTTC
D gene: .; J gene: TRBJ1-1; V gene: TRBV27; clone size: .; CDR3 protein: CASSLFQVKGTEAFF; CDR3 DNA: TGTGCCAGCAGTTTATTTCAGGTTAAGGGGACTGAAGCTTTCTTT
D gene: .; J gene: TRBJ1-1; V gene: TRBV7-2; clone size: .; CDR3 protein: CASSRDYAATEAFF; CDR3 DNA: TGTGCCAGCAGCAGAGACTACGCGGCCACTGAAGCTTTCTTT
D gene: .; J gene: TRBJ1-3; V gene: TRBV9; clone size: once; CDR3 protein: CASSVDVGNTIYF; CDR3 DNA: TGTGCCAGCAGCGTAGACGTTGGAAACACCATATATTTT
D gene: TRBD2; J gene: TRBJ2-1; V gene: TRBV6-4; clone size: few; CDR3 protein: CASSLTSGDYNEQFF; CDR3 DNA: TGTGCCAGCAGTTTGACTAGCGGAGATTACAATGAGCAGTTCTTC
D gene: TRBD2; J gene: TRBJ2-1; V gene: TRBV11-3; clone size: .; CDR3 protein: CASSLELAGAEQFF; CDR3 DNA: TGTGCCAGCAGCTTAGAGCTAGCGGGAGCTGAGCAGTTCTTC
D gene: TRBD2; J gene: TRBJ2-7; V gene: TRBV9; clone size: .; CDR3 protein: CASGSGPSYEQYF; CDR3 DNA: TGTGCCAGCGGTAGCGGGCCCTCCTACGAGCAGTACTTC
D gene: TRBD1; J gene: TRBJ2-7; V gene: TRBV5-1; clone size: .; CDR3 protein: CASSIGGESYEQYF; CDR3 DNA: TGCGCCAGCAGCATAGGGGGCGAGTCCTACGAGCAGTACTTC
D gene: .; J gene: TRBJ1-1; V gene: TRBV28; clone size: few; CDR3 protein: CASSLGSEAFF; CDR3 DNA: TGTGCCAGCAGTTTGGGCTCTGAAGCTTTCTTT
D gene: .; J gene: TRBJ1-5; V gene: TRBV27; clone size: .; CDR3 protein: CASSSQGTGPQHF; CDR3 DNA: TGTGCCAGCAGTTCTCAGGGGACCGGGCCCCAGCATTTT
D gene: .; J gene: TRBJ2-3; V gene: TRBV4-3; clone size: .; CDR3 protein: CASSQTGTTLFITDTQYF; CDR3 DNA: TGCGCCAGCAGCCAAACCGGGACAACCCTATTCATCACAGATACGCAGTATTTT
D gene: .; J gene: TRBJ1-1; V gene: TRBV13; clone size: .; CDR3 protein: CASSSEDMNTEAFF; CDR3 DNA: TGTGCCAGCAGCTCTGAGGATATGAACACTGAAGCTTTCTTT
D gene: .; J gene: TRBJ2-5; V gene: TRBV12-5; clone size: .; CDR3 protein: CASGATGETQYF; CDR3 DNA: TGTGCTAGTGGTGCTACGGGGGAGACCCAGTACTTC
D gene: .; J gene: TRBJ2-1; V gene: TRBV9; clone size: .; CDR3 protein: CASSVEGVTGVGYNEQFF; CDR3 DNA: TGTGCCAGCAGCGTAGAGGGAGTTACGGGAGTGGGGTACAATGAGCAGTTCTTC
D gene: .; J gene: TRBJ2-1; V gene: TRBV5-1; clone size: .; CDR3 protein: CASSLNALLNNEQFF; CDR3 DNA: TGCGCCAGCAGCTTGAACGCTCTTCTTAACAATGAGCAGTTCTTC
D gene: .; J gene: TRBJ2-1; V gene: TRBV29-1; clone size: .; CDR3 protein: CSVEDFQSNEQFF; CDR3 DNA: TGCAGCGTTGAAGACTTTCAGAGCAATGAGCAGTTCTTC
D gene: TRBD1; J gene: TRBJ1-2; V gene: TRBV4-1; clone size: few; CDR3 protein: CASSQGQGTQDGYTF; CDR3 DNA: TGCGCCAGCAGCCAAGGACAGGGAACCCAGGATGGCTACACCTTC
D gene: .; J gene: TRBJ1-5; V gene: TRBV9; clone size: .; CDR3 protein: CASSVGQSNQPQHF; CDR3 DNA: TGTGCCAGCAGCGTCGGACAGAGCAATCAGCCCCAGCATTTT
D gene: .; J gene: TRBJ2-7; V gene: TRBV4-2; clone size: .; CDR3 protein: CASSQEVRRTSSYEQYF; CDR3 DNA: TGTGCCAGCAGCCAAGAGGTAAGGCGGACCAGCTCCTACGAGCAGTACTTC
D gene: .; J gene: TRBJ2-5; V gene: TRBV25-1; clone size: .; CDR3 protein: CASSGHLLETQYF; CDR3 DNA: TGTGCCAGCAGTGGGCACCTGTTGGAGACCCAGTACTTC
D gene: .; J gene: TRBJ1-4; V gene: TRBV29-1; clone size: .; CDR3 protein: CSVEVGDMDREKLFF; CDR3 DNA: TGCAGCGTTGAAGTGGGAGACATGGACCGCGAAAAACTGTTTTTT
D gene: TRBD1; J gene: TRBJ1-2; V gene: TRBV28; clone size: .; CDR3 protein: CASRQRDRAPYGYTF; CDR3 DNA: TGTGCCAGCAGACAACGGGACAGGGCCCCCTATGGCTACACCTTC
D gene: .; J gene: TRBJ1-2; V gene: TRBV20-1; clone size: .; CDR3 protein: CSATAKVEYF; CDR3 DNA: TGCAGTGCTACGGCCAAGGTTGAATACTTC
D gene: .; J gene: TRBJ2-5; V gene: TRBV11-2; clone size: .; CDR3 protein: CASSLGVGETQYF; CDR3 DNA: TGTGCCAGCAGCTTAGGAGTAGGAGAGACCCAGTACTTC
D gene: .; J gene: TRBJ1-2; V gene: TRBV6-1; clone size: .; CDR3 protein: CASKRVDYGYTF; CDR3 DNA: TGTGCCAGCAAGAGGGTGGACTATGGCTACACCTTC
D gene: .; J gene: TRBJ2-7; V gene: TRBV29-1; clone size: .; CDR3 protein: CSVEGQAYEQYF; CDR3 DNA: TGCAGCGTTGAAGGACAGGCCTACGAGCAGTACTTC
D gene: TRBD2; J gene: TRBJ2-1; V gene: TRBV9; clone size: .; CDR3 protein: CASSVSSGRAGNEQFF; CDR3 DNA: TGTGCCAGCAGCGTATCGAGCGGGAGGGCCGGGAATGAGCAGTTCTTC
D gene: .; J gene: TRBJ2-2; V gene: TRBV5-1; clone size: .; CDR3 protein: CASSLGTTNTGELFF; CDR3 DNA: TGCGCCAGCAGCTTGGGGACTACGAACACCGGGGAGCTGTTTTTT
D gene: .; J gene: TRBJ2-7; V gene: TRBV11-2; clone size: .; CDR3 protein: CASSVMRGGRTEQYF; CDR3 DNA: TGTGCCAGCAGCGTCATGCGGGGAGGCCGGACAGAGCAGTACTTC
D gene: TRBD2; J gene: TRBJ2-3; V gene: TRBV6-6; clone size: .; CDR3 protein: CASTSSGGYTDTQYF; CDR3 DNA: TGTGCCAGCACCTCTAGCGGGGGATACACAGATACGCAGTATTTT
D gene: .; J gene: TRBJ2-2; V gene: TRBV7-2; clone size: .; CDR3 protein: CASSLGLAHTGELFF; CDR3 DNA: TGTGCCAGCAGCTTAGGGCTAGCGCACACCGGGGAGCTGTTTTTT